A single sample gave rise to the 6 T cell receptor beta chains below, sequenced in a study of blood T cell repertoires in COVID-19. Assay: immunoSEQ multiplex PCR; the TCRdb copy retains only in-frame clones and omits some. The sample contains 180,000 or so clones, about 81% of which appear only once. Sequences were obtained from peripheral blood. The source of these receptors is a woman older than 75 with COVID-19, enrolled during active disease.

This chain connects TRBV4-2 to TRBJ2-3, with 10 bases identical to TRBD2. In germline, CDR1 is LGHNA, CDR2 YNFKEQ. The ends lost 1 base at V and 5 bases at J; junction bases unmatched: 0. The CDR3 runs 14 residues. The DNA of the CDR3 is TGTGCCAGCAGCCAAGGACTAGCGGGAGATACGCAGTATTTT. Amino acids: CASSQGLAGDTQYF.

In this sample, this clone turned up a few times. CDR3 sequence reads: CASSQVAGNYGYTF. CDR3 nucleotide sequence: TGTGCCAGCAGCCAAGTCGCGGGAAACTATGGCTACACCTTC. The rearrangement joins TRBV4-2 to TRBJ1-2; D gene ambiguous. The CDR3 extends over 14 amino acids. V dropped 1 base and J dropped 2 bases, with 8 bases sitting between them. Germline loops: CDR1 LGHNA, CDR2 YNFKEQ.

On this clone: Other nucleotide sequences from this sample produce the same CDR3. The J gene is TRBJ2-2, the V gene TRBV28, with TRBD1 as a possible D gene (6 bases). The CDR3 totals 14 residues. CDR1 MDHEN and CDR2 SYDVKM come from the germline V gene. V dropped 5 bases and J dropped 3 bases, with 10 bases sitting between them. The CDR3 spells CASSLSGDTGELFF. The CDR3 DNA is TGTGCCAGCAGTCTGTCAGGGGACACCGGGGAGCTGTTTTTT. Full variable domain (rest looked up from reference TRBV28 and TRBJ2-2): DVKVTQSSRYLVKRTGEKVFLECVQDMDHENMFWYRQDPGLGLRLIYFSYDVKMKEKGDIPEGYSVSREKKERFSLILESASTNQTSMYLCASSLSGDTGELFFGEGSRLTVL.

The chain joins TRBV2 to TRBJ2-1, with 7 bases aligning to TRBD1. The CDR3 spans 14 residues. Losses at the gene ends were 8 bases for V and 4 bases for J; bases not matched to a gene: 8. CDR1 SNHLY and CDR2 FYNNEI come from the germline V gene. CDR3 coding DNA: TGTGCCAGCTCAGATAAGGGACAGTACAATGAGCAGTTCTTC. It is translated as CASSDKGQYNEQFF.

J is TRBJ2-7 and V is TRBV4-2; weak D call: TRBD1 (6 bases). The V and J ends lost 4 bases and 5 bases respectively, with 12 bases between them. CDR1 and CDR2 from the germline V gene are LGHNA and YNFKEQ. This CDR3 contains 13 residues. DNA for the CDR3: TGTGCCAGCAGCCGGTCACAGGGCGACGAGCAGTACTTC. Translated, it gives CASSRSQGDEQYF.

V is TRBV3-1 (or the pseudogene TRBV3-2) and J is TRBJ2-7, with 8 bases matching TRBD2. The V gene end was trimmed by 4 bases and the J gene end by 3 bases; junction bases not matched to a gene: 14. Germline CDR1 reads LGHDT; CDR2 reads YNNKEL (reference sequence). CDR3 length: 17 residues. The CDR3 coding sequence is TGTGCCAGCAGCCCGTCCTTAAGCGGGGGCGCGAACTACGAGCAGTACTTC. Translated, it gives CASSPSLSGGANYEQYF.